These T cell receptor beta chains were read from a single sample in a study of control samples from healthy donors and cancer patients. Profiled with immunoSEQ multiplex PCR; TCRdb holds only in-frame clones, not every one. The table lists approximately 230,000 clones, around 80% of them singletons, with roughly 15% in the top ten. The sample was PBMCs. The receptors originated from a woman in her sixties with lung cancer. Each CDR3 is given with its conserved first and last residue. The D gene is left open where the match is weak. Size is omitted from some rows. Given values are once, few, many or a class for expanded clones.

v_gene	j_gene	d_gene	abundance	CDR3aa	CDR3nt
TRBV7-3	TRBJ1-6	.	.	CASSLTAGNSPLHF	TGTGCCAGCAGCTTAACGGCGGGGAATTCACCCCTCCACTTT
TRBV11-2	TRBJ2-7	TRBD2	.	CASSFSASGSYEQYF	TGTGCCAGCAGCTTTTCCGCTAGCGGATCCTACGAGCAGTACTTC
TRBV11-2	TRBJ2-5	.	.	CASSLALGGLSRETQYF	TGTGCCAGCAGCTTAGCTTTGGGGGGTCTGTCCAGAGAGACCCAGTACTTC
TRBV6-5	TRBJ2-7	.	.	CASTRGQSSYEQYF	TGTGCCAGCACCCGAGGACAGAGCTCCTACGAGCAGTACTTC
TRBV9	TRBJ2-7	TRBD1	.	CASSVGDSSYEQYF	TGTGCCAGCAGCGTCGGGGACAGTTCCTACGAGCAGTACTTC
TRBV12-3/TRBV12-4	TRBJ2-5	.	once	CASSSSDFETQYF	TGTGCCAGCAGTTCGAGCGACTTCGAGACCCAGTACTTC
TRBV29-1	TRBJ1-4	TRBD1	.	CSGAGGDEKLFF	TGCAGCGGGGCAGGGGGCGATGAAAAACTGTTTTTT
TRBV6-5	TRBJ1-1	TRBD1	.	CASSYSGGSRAFF	TGTGCCAGCAGTTACTCAGGGGGCAGCAGAGCTTTCTTT
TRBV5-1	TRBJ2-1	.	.	CASRPPGVRDEQFF	TGCGCCAGCCGGCCCCCAGGGGTTAGGGATGAGCAGTTCTTC
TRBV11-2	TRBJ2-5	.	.	CASSLEKGGPGTQYF	TGTGCCAGCAGCTTAGAGAAGGGAGGTCCGGGGACCCAGTACTTC
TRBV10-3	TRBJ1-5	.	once	CAISDPGSNQPQHF	TGTGCCATCAGTGATCCGGGGAGCAATCAGCCCCAGCATTTT
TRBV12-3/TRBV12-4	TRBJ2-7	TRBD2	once	CASTSGAGYEQYF	TGTGCCAGCACTAGCGGGGCGGGCTACGAGCAGTACTTC
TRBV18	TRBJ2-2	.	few	CASSPPTGTNTGELFF	TGTGCCAGCTCACCCCCGACAGGAACGAACACCGGGGAGCTGTTTTTT
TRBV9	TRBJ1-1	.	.	CASSRGNTEAFF	TGTGCCAGCAGCAGGGGAAACACTGAAGCTTTCTTT
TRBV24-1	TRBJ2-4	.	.	CATSTGFGIQYF	TGTGCCACCTCCACAGGGTTTGGCATTCAGTACTTC
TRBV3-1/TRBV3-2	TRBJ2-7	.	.	CASSPSSSSGQYF	TGTGCCAGCAGCCCCTCGAGCTCGTCAGGGCAGTACTTC
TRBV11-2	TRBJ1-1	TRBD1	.	CASSLLGQGVSEAFF	TGTGCCAGCAGCTTATTGGGACAGGGGGTCTCTGAAGCTTTCTTT
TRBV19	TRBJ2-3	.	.	CASSTPRGGTDTQYF	TGTGCCAGTAGTACACCCAGGGGAGGCACAGATACGCAGTATTTT
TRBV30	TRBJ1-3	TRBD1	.	CAWRIRDRGSGNTIYF	TGTGCCTGGAGGATCCGGGACAGGGGGTCCGGAAACACCATATATTTT
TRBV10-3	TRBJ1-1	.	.	CAISESYRLNTEAFF	TGTGCCATCAGTGAGTCGTACCGTTTGAACACTGAAGCTTTCTTT
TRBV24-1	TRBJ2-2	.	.	CATRGDTNTGELFF	TGTGCCACCAGGGGGGATACGAACACCGGGGAGCTGTTTTTT
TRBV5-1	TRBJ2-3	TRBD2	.	CASSPPNSGGGDTQYF	TGCGCCAGCAGCCCGCCAAACTCGGGAGGCGGTGATACGCAGTATTTT
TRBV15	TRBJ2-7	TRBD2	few	CATSRRDYLDEQYF	TGTGCCACCAGCAGACGGGACTACCTAGACGAGCAGTACTTC
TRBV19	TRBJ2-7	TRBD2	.	CASTDLAGGGGEQYF	TGTGCCAGTACCGATCTAGCGGGAGGAGGCGGCGAGCAGTACTTC
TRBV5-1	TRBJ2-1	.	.	CASSLLGGERVNNEQFF	TGCGCCAGCAGCTTGTTAGGGGGGGAGAGGGTCAACAATGAGCAGTTCTTC
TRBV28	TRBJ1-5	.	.	CASSDQRGSQPQHF	TGTGCCAGCAGCGACCAACGAGGTAGTCAGCCCCAGCATTTT
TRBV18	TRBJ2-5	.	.	CASSSMGTQYF	TGTGCCAGCTCATCAATGGGGACCCAGTACTTC
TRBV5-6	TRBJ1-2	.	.	CASSSVDGTNYGYTF	TGTGCCAGCAGCTCAGTCGACGGAACTAACTATGGCTACACCTTC
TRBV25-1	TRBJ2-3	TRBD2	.	CASSDLSGTSGADTQYF	TGTGCCAGCAGTGACCTGTCCGGGACTAGCGGGGCAGATACGCAGTATTTT
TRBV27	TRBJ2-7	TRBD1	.	CASSPGQGVVHEQYF	TGTGCCAGCAGTCCGGGACAGGGGGTCGTCCACGAGCAGTACTTC
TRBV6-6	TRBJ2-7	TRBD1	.	CASGDRVYEQYF	TGTGCCAGCGGGGACAGGGTTTACGAGCAGTACTTC
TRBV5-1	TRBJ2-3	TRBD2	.	CASSLRGLVTDTQYF	TGCGCCAGCAGCTTGAGGGGACTAGTGACAGATACGCAGTATTTT
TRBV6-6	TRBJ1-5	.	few	CASSYPAGAPQHF	TGTGCCAGCAGTTACCCTGCAGGGGCCCCCCAGCATTTT
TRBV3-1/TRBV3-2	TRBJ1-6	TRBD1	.	CASSPSRQGVLYNSPLHF	TGTGCCAGCAGCCCCTCTAGACAGGGGGTCCTTTATAATTCACCCCTCCACTTT
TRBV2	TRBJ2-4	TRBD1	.	CASSAGDSWENIQYF	TGTGCCAGCAGTGCCGGGGACAGTTGGGAAAACATTCAGTACTTC
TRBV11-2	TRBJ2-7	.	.	CASSLDRGESYEQYF	TGTGCCAGCAGCTTAGATCGTGGGGAATCCTACGAGCAGTACTTC
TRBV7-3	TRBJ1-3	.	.	CASSLSGHSGNTIYF	TGTGCCAGCAGCTTATCCGGACACTCTGGAAACACCATATATTTT
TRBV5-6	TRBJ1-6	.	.	CASSRPGDTYNSPLHF	TGTGCCAGCAGCCGACCGGGGGACACCTATAATTCACCCCTCCACTTT
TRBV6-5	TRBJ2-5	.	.	CASRLRGYETQYF	TGTGCCAGCAGACTCAGGGGATACGAGACCCAGTACTTC
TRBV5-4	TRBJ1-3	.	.	CASRPPGGAGNTIYF	TGTGCCAGCAGACCGCCGGGGGGGGCCGGAAACACCATATATTTT
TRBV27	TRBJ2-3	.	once	CASSGHLSTDTQYF	TGTGCCAGCAGCGGACACCTTTCCACAGATACGCAGTATTTT
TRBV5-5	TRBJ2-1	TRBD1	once	CASSAGQGSYNEQFF	TGTGCCAGCAGCGCCGGACAGGGCTCCTACAATGAGCAGTTCTTC
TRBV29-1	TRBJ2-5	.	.	CSVAPQETQYF	TGCAGCGTCGCACCGCAAGAGACCCAGTACTTC
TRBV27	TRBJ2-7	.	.	CASPLRVGELPYEQYF	TGTGCCAGCCCCCTGCGAGTCGGGGAATTGCCCTACGAGCAGTACTTC
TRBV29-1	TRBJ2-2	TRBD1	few	CSATGRDRVSGELFF	TGCAGCGCAACAGGCCGGGACAGGGTGTCCGGGGAGCTGTTTTTT
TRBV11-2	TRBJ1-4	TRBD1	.	CASSHGQAPNEKLFF	TGTGCCAGCAGTCACGGACAGGCCCCGAATGAAAAACTGTTTTTT
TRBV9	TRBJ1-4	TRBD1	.	CASSGTGVEKLFF	TGTGCCAGCAGCGGGACAGGAGTTGAAAAACTGTTTTTT
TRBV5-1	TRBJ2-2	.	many	CASSLRQTNTGELFF	TGCGCCAGCAGCCTCCGACAGACTAACACCGGGGAGCTGTTTTTT
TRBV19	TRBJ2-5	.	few	CASSIAGIGETQYF	TGTGCCAGTAGTATCGCCGGGATCGGGGAGACCCAGTACTTC
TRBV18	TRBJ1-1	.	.	CASSPPALNTEAFF	TGTGCCAGCTCACCACCAGCCCTGAACACTGAAGCTTTCTTT